These T cell receptor beta chains were read from a single sample in a study of control samples from healthy donors and cancer patients. TCRdb's table, derived via immunoSEQ multiplex PCR, lists solely in-frame clones and lacks some. The data hold approximately 70,000 clones, with 75% to 95% observed a single time. The sequencing sample was made of PBMCs. These receptors were taken from a woman aged 50 to 60 with colorectal cancer. The CDR3 runs from the conserved cysteine through the conserved F or W. The order of the fields is CDR3 DNA, CDR3 protein, J gene, V gene, D gene, clone size. The D gene is left open where the match is weak. The size of a clone is reported for some rows only, either as once, few or many, or as a class for expanded clones.

CDR3 DNA: TGTGCCAGCAGTTCTCAAGGGGGCAGCACTGAAGCTTTCTTT
CDR3 protein: CASSSQGGSTEAFF
J gene: TRBJ1-1
V gene: TRBV28
D gene: TRBD1
clone size: once

CDR3 DNA: TGTGCCAGCAGCCAAGGGAAAGACAGGGCTGAAGCTTTCTTT
CDR3 protein: CASSQGKDRAEAFF
J gene: TRBJ1-1
V gene: TRBV3-1/TRBV3-2
D gene: TRBD1
clone size: NA

CDR3 DNA: TGTGCCAGCAGTTACTACCACCAAGACGGTGCCTACGAGCAGTACTTC
CDR3 protein: CASSYYHQDGAYEQYF
J gene: TRBJ2-7
V gene: TRBV6-5
D gene: NA
clone size: once

CDR3 DNA: TGCGCCAGCCACCTAAGGAGTGGGACAGGGGGCTACGAGCAGTACTTC
CDR3 protein: CASHLRSGTGGYEQYF
J gene: TRBJ2-7
V gene: TRBV5-1
D gene: TRBD1
clone size: once

CDR3 DNA: TGTGCCAGCTCACCATCTACTAGCGGGGGGTACGAGCAGTACTTC
CDR3 protein: CASSPSTSGGYEQYF
J gene: TRBJ2-7
V gene: TRBV18
D gene: TRBD2
clone size: NA

CDR3 DNA: TGTGCCAGCAGTGTGGGCAATCAGCCCCAGCATTTT
CDR3 protein: CASSVGNQPQHF
J gene: TRBJ1-5
V gene: TRBV5-8
D gene: NA
clone size: NA

CDR3 DNA: TGTGCCAGCTCACACGGGACCCGAGGGGCGGGAACAGATACGCAGTATTTT
CDR3 protein: CASSHGTRGAGTDTQYF
J gene: TRBJ2-3
V gene: TRBV18
D gene: NA
clone size: NA

CDR3 DNA: TGTGCCAGCAGCGTAGGTACTGGGCTAGAGGGGGCTTTCTTT
CDR3 protein: CASSVGTGLEGAFF
J gene: TRBJ1-1
V gene: TRBV9
D gene: NA
clone size: NA

CDR3 DNA: TGTGCCAGCAGCTTATATAGGTCAGATACCTATGGCTACACCTTC
CDR3 protein: CASSLYRSDTYGYTF
J gene: TRBJ1-2
V gene: TRBV7-2
D gene: NA
clone size: NA

CDR3 DNA: TGTGCCAGCTCACCAGGGGGGGGCGGTAATCAGCCCCAGCATTTT
CDR3 protein: CASSPGGGGNQPQHF
J gene: TRBJ1-5
V gene: TRBV18
D gene: NA
clone size: NA

CDR3 DNA: TGCGCCAGCAGCTTGTTGCCGGGACAGGGTTATGGCTACACCTTC
CDR3 protein: CASSLLPGQGYGYTF
J gene: TRBJ1-2
V gene: TRBV5-1
D gene: TRBD1
clone size: NA

CDR3 DNA: TGCGCCAGCAGCCTGGGACTAGCGGGAGGACTAGCCAAAAACATTCAGTACTTC
CDR3 protein: CASSLGLAGGLAKNIQYF
J gene: TRBJ2-4
V gene: TRBV4-1
D gene: TRBD2
clone size: NA

CDR3 DNA: TGCGCCAGCAGATCAGGCGACACTGAAGCTTTCTTT
CDR3 protein: CASRSGDTEAFF
J gene: TRBJ1-1
V gene: TRBV5-1
D gene: NA
clone size: NA

CDR3 DNA: TGTGCCAGCAGGCTGGGACAGCCCTACGAGCAGTACTTC
CDR3 protein: CASRLGQPYEQYF
J gene: TRBJ2-7
V gene: TRBV12-3/TRBV12-4
D gene: TRBD1
clone size: NA

CDR3 DNA: TGTGCCAGTGACACAGCGAACCGACCTGATAACTATGGCTACACCTTC
CDR3 protein: CASDTANRPDNYGYTF
J gene: TRBJ1-2
V gene: TRBV18
D gene: NA
clone size: NA

CDR3 DNA: TGTGCCTGGAGTGTACCCCCGGGACACCCAGACTTCTTT
CDR3 protein: CAWSVPPGHPDFF
J gene: TRBJ1-1
V gene: TRBV30
D gene: NA
clone size: once

CDR3 DNA: TGCAGCGTTGAAACGAGTGAGCAGTTCTTC
CDR3 protein: CSVETSEQFF
J gene: TRBJ2-1
V gene: TRBV29-1
D gene: NA
clone size: NA

CDR3 DNA: TGTGCCATCAGTGACCCCACAGGGGGCGGTCAGCCCCAGCATTTT
CDR3 protein: CAISDPTGGGQPQHF
J gene: TRBJ1-5
V gene: TRBV10-3
D gene: TRBD1
clone size: NA

CDR3 DNA: TGTGCCAGCAGCTCTGGGTACTCTGGAAACACCATATATTTT
CDR3 protein: CASSSGYSGNTIYF
J gene: TRBJ1-3
V gene: TRBV7-2
D gene: NA
clone size: NA

CDR3 DNA: TGTGCCACCAGCAGAGATCGCCAGTTCCACGAGCAGTACTTC
CDR3 protein: CATSRDRQFHEQYF
J gene: TRBJ2-7
V gene: TRBV15
D gene: NA
clone size: NA

CDR3 DNA: TGCGCCAGCAGCTTACAGGGGACTACTAGCACAGATACGCAGTATTTT
CDR3 protein: CASSLQGTTSTDTQYF
J gene: TRBJ2-3
V gene: TRBV5-1
D gene: NA
clone size: NA

CDR3 DNA: TGTGCCAGCAGTTTCAGTAGCGGGAGTATGGATGAGCAGTTCTTC
CDR3 protein: CASSFSSGSMDEQFF
J gene: TRBJ2-1
V gene: TRBV28
D gene: TRBD2
clone size: NA

CDR3 DNA: TGTGCCGGTGGACTAGCGGGGGGGGGAGATACGCAGTATTTT
CDR3 protein: CAGGLAGGGDTQYF
J gene: TRBJ2-3
V gene: TRBV30
D gene: TRBD2
clone size: NA

CDR3 DNA: TGTGCCAGCAGCTCGTACAGACCGGGACTAGCGGGGGGGAGGCAAGAGACCCAGTACTTC
CDR3 protein: CASSSYRPGLAGGRQETQYF
J gene: TRBJ2-5
V gene: TRBV13
D gene: TRBD2
clone size: NA

CDR3 DNA: TGTGCCAGCAGCTTGAGCTTCGGGCCCTCCTCTGGGGCCAACGTCCTGACTTTC
CDR3 protein: CASSLSFGPSSGANVLTF
J gene: TRBJ2-6
V gene: TRBV5-4
D gene: NA
clone size: NA

CDR3 DNA: TGTGCCAGCAGTCAGCGGTGGGGGCTCTATGGCTACACCTTC
CDR3 protein: CASSQRWGLYGYTF
J gene: TRBJ1-2
V gene: TRBV27
D gene: NA
clone size: NA

CDR3 DNA: TGTGCCAGCTCTCACCGCAATGAGCAGTTCTTC
CDR3 protein: CASSHRNEQFF
J gene: TRBJ2-1
V gene: TRBV28
D gene: NA
clone size: NA

CDR3 DNA: TGTGCCAGCAGCTACCAAGAGACCCAGTACTTC
CDR3 protein: CASSYQETQYF
J gene: TRBJ2-5
V gene: TRBV12-3/TRBV12-4
D gene: NA
clone size: NA

CDR3 DNA: TGTGCCATCAGTGAGTCTTTGAGTGCCAGCGGGCGCTACACCTTC
CDR3 protein: CAISESLSASGRYTF
J gene: TRBJ1-2
V gene: TRBV10-3
D gene: NA
clone size: few

CDR3 DNA: TGTGCCAGCAGTGGCCCCGGGAGAGGGGAGACCCAGTACTTC
CDR3 protein: CASSGPGRGETQYF
J gene: TRBJ2-5
V gene: TRBV2
D gene: NA
clone size: once

CDR3 DNA: TGTGCCAGTAGTACTTACACCGGGACAGGGGTAAACAATGAGCAGTTCTTC
CDR3 protein: CASSTYTGTGVNNEQFF
J gene: TRBJ2-1
V gene: TRBV19
D gene: TRBD1
clone size: NA

CDR3 DNA: TGTGCCAGCAGTTACTCGATCTTTGAGGGGAACACTGAAGCTTTCTTT
CDR3 protein: CASSYSIFEGNTEAFF
J gene: TRBJ1-1
V gene: TRBV6-2/TRBV6-3
D gene: NA
clone size: NA

CDR3 DNA: TGTGCCAGTAGTCCAGGGCCTAACTATGGCTACACCTTC
CDR3 protein: CASSPGPNYGYTF
J gene: TRBJ1-2
V gene: TRBV19
D gene: NA
clone size: NA

CDR3 DNA: TGTGCCAGCAGCTTAGAGTCCCAAGAGACCCAGTACTTC
CDR3 protein: CASSLESQETQYF
J gene: TRBJ2-5
V gene: TRBV7-8
D gene: NA
clone size: NA

CDR3 DNA: TGTGCCAGCAGCCCACGAGGGCCTGAGACCCAGTACTTC
CDR3 protein: CASSPRGPETQYF
J gene: TRBJ2-5
V gene: TRBV7-9
D gene: NA
clone size: NA

CDR3 DNA: TGTGCCAGCAGCGTTCGGACCGCCTTATCTGGAAACACCATATATTTT
CDR3 protein: CASSVRTALSGNTIYF
J gene: TRBJ1-3
V gene: TRBV9
D gene: NA
clone size: NA

CDR3 DNA: TGTGCCAGCAGCCAAGGCGGTCTCTATAATTCACCCCTCCACTTT
CDR3 protein: CASSQGGLYNSPLHF
J gene: TRBJ1-6
V gene: TRBV3-1/TRBV3-2
D gene: NA
clone size: NA

CDR3 DNA: TGTGCCAGCAGCTCATCCGGGACTAGCGGGGGGCGAACCGGGGAGCTGTTTTTT
CDR3 protein: CASSSSGTSGGRTGELFF
J gene: TRBJ2-2
V gene: TRBV7-8
D gene: TRBD2
clone size: NA

CDR3 DNA: TGTGCCAGCAGTGAAGAAGAAGGCAGACACTACGAGCAGTACTTC
CDR3 protein: CASSEEEGRHYEQYF
J gene: TRBJ2-7
V gene: TRBV6-1
D gene: NA
clone size: NA

CDR3 DNA: TGTGCCAGCAGTGATACGAGTACAACTAATGAAAAACTGTTTTTT
CDR3 protein: CASSDTSTTNEKLFF
J gene: TRBJ1-4
V gene: TRBV6-1
D gene: NA
clone size: NA

CDR3 DNA: TGTGCCAGCAGGCAAACGGGGGCAAACATTCAGTACTTC
CDR3 protein: CASRQTGANIQYF
J gene: TRBJ2-4
V gene: TRBV28
D gene: NA
clone size: NA

CDR3 DNA: TGTGCCTGGAGTCAAGGGTCCTTGGTGGATCAGCCCCAGCATTTT
CDR3 protein: CAWSQGSLVDQPQHF
J gene: TRBJ1-5
V gene: TRBV30
D gene: NA
clone size: NA

CDR3 DNA: TGTGCCAGCAGTTTTCTTTCGGGGACAGAGACTTATAGCAATCAGCCCCAGCATTTT
CDR3 protein: CASSFLSGTETYSNQPQHF
J gene: TRBJ1-5
V gene: TRBV28
D gene: TRBD1
clone size: NA

CDR3 DNA: TGTGCCAGCAGCTTAGTTGGCGGCAACTCCTACAATGAGCAGTTCTTC
CDR3 protein: CASSLVGGNSYNEQFF
J gene: TRBJ2-1
V gene: TRBV7-6
D gene: NA
clone size: NA

CDR3 DNA: TGTGCCAGCAGTTTCCTGGACAGGGGTTCCTACGAGCAGTACTTC
CDR3 protein: CASSFLDRGSYEQYF
J gene: TRBJ2-7
V gene: TRBV6-5
D gene: TRBD1
clone size: NA

CDR3 DNA: TGTGCCAGCAGCTTGGGCCGGACTCAGGAAGATACGCAGTATTTT
CDR3 protein: CASSLGRTQEDTQYF
J gene: TRBJ2-3
V gene: TRBV5-8
D gene: NA
clone size: NA

CDR3 DNA: TGTGCCAGCAGAAGGAGGGTGGCAATGAACACTGAAGCTTTCTTT
CDR3 protein: CASRRRVAMNTEAFF
J gene: TRBJ1-1
V gene: TRBV28
D gene: NA
clone size: NA

CDR3 DNA: TGTGCCAGCAGCTTAGATCGGGGGCCCCTCCACTTT
CDR3 protein: CASSLDRGPLHF
J gene: TRBJ1-6
V gene: TRBV7-8
D gene: NA
clone size: NA

CDR3 DNA: TGTGCCTGGAGTCTGGGGGATACGCAGTATTTT
CDR3 protein: CAWSLGDTQYF
J gene: TRBJ2-3
V gene: TRBV30
D gene: NA
clone size: few

CDR3 DNA: TGCGCCAGCAGCTTACAGGTGGGGAACACTGAAGCTTTCTTT
CDR3 protein: CASSLQVGNTEAFF
J gene: TRBJ1-1
V gene: TRBV5-1
D gene: NA
clone size: once

CDR3 DNA: TGCAGCGTTGAAGAAGGAGGGTATGGCTACACCTTC
CDR3 protein: CSVEEGGYGYTF
J gene: TRBJ1-2
V gene: TRBV29-1
D gene: NA
clone size: NA

CDR3 DNA: TGCGCCAGCAGCTGGGGGACAGGGGAAAAGCAGTTCTTC
CDR3 protein: CASSWGTGEKQFF
J gene: TRBJ2-1
V gene: TRBV5-1
D gene: TRBD1
clone size: NA

CDR3 DNA: TGTGCCAGCGACACAGGGACGTGGGGTTCACCCCTCCACTTT
CDR3 protein: CASDTGTWGSPLHF
J gene: TRBJ1-6
V gene: TRBV25-1
D gene: NA
clone size: NA

CDR3 DNA: TGTGCCAGCAGTTTCCCCAGGTGGCGGGCCTCCTTTTACCAAGAGACCCAGTACTTC
CDR3 protein: CASSFPRWRASFYQETQYF
J gene: TRBJ2-5
V gene: TRBV28
D gene: NA
clone size: NA

CDR3 DNA: TGCGCCAGCAGCCTAGGACAGCGTTATGGCTACACCTTC
CDR3 protein: CASSLGQRYGYTF
J gene: TRBJ1-2
V gene: TRBV5-1
D gene: NA
clone size: NA